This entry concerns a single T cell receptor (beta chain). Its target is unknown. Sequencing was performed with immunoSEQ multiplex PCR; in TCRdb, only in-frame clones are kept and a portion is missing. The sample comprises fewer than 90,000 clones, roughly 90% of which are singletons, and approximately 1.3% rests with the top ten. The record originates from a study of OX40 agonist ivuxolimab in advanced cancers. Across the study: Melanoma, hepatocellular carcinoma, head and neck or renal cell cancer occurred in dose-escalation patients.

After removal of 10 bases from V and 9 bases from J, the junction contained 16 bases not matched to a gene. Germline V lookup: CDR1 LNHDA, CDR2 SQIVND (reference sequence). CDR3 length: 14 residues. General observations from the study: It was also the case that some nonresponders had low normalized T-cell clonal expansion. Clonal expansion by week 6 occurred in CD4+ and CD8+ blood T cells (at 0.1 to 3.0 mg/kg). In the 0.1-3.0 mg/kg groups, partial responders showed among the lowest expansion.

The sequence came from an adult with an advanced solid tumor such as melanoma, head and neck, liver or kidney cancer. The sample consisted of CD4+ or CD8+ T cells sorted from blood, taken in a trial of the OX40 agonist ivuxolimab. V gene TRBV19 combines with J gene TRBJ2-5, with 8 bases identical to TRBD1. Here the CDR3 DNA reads TGTGCCACTCGGACCCGGGACAGGCTAGGGGCCCAGTACTTC. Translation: CATRTRDRLGAQYF.